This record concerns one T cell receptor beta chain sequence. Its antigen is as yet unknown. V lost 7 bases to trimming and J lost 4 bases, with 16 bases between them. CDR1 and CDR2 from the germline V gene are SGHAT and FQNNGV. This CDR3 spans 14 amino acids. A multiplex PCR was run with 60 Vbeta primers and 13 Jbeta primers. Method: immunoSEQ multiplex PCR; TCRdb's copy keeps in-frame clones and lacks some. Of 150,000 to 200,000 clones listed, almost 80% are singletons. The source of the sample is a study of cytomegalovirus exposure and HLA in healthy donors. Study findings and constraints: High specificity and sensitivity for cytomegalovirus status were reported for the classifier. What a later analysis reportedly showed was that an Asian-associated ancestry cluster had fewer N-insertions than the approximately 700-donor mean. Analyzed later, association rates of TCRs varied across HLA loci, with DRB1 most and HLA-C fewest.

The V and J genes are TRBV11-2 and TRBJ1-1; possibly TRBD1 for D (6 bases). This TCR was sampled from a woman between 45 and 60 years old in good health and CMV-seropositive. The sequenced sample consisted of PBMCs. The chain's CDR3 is CASTSRGLGTEAFF. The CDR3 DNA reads TGTGCCAGCACCTCGCGGGGGCTGGGCACTGAAGCTTTCTTT.